What follows are 27 T cell receptor beta chains derived from one specimen sequenced in a study of cytomegalovirus exposure and HLA in healthy donors. Use of 60 Vbeta and 13 Jbeta primers characterized the PCR. Data came from immunoSEQ multiplex PCR; TCRdb stores just in-frame clones and leaves some out. The top ten hold less than 3% of the sample, which has fewer than 150,000 clones, 60% to 85% seen once. Sequencing was carried out using PBMCs. The source is a woman aged 40 to 50 in good health and CMV-seropositive.

The rearrangement links TRBV10-3 to TRBJ1-5, with D tentatively TRBD1 (6 bases). Germline assignment: CDR1 ENHRY and CDR2 SYGVKD. V was cut by 5 bases and J by 7 bases, with 12 bases left in between. This CDR3 has 13 amino acids. Here the CDR3 reads CAISTDSGQPQHF. Here the CDR3 DNA reads TGTGCCATCAGTACGGACAGCGGACAGCCCCAGCATTTT.

The table lists this clone with a few counts. Within the sample, other DNA sequences also encode this same CDR3. This sequence joins TRBV11-2 and TRBJ1-3; tentative D call: TRBD1 (5 bases). This CDR3 has 15 residues. Germline V gene data show CDR1 as SGHAT and CDR2 as FQNNGV. V was clipped by 5 bases and J by 0 bases, with 11 bases between them. Here the CDR3 reads CASSDRRGSGNTIYF. CDR3 DNA: TGTGCCAGCAGCGATAGGAGGGGCTCTGGAAACACCATATATTTT.

In this sample, this clone turned up a few times. The chain joins TRBV14 to TRBJ2-6; D gene uncertain. In germline, CDR1 is SGHDN, CDR2 FVKESK. Trimming cost V 2 bases and J 4 bases, with 9 bases left between them. This CDR3 has 15 amino acids. CDR3 sequence: CASSQMRPGANVLTF. Here the CDR3 DNA reads TGTGCCAGCAGCCAAATGCGTCCGGGGGCCAACGTCCTGACTTTC.

Only one count was recorded for this clone. V is TRBV5-1 and J is TRBJ2-1; 9 bases match TRBD2. Germline CDR1 and CDR2: SGHRS and YFSETQ. With V trimmed by 4 bases and J by 4 bases, 9 bases remained unmatched. The CDR3 length is 16 residues. CDR3 loop: CASSTVAGAPYNEQFF. CDR3 nucleotides: TGCGCCAGCAGCACCGTAGCGGGGGCCCCGTACAATGAGCAGTTCTTC.

The gene calls are TRBV9 and TRBJ2-7; TRBD2 might be the D (7 bases). The V and J ends lost 3 bases and 6 bases respectively, with 10 bases between them. From germline, CDR1 is SGDLS and CDR2 YYNGEE. The CDR3 totals 12 residues. The CDR3 DNA reads TGTGCCAGCAGCGAGGGGGGGTGCGAGCAGTACTTC. It encodes CASSEGGCEQYF.

The chain has TRBV10-3 and TRBJ1-2, with 7 positions matching TRBD1. The germline gives CDR1 ENHRY, CDR2 SYGVKD. The V and J ends lost 6 bases and 4 bases, in that order; junction bases with no gene match: 8. This CDR3 region has 14 residues. CDR3 nucleotide sequence: TGTGCCATCAGCGAGGGACAGACCATCTATGGCTACACCTTC. It yields the protein CAISEGQTIYGYTF.

The V call is TRBV5-1, the J call TRBJ1-4; 7 bases align to TRBD1. The J segment lost 3 bases and the V segment lost 4 bases, leaving 6 bases of the junction unmatched. Per the germline V gene, CDR1 is SGHRS and CDR2 is YFSETQ. The CDR3 covers 15 residues. CDR3 residues: CASSPYRGANEKLFF. CDR3 DNA: TGCGCCAGCAGCCCCTACAGGGGTGCTAATGAAAAACTGTTTTTT. The entire variable domain, with the rest obtained from reference TRBV5-1 and TRBJ1-4, is as follows: KAGVTQTPRYLIKTRGQQVTLSCSPISGHRSVSWYQQTPGQGLQFLFEYFSETQRNKGNFPGRFSGRQFSNSRSEMNVSTLELGDSALYLCASSPYRGANEKLFFGSGTQLSVL.

This sequence joins TRBV15 and TRBJ2-7, with 9 bases matching TRBD1. The CDR3 loop spans 14 amino acids. The germline V gene has CDR1 LNHNV and CDR2 YYDKDF (reference sequence). With 4 bases clipped from V and 6 bases from J, the junction kept 7 bases outside the gene matches. DNA for the CDR3: TGTGCCACCAGCACCCGGGACAGGGCGTCCGAGCAGTACTTC. Translation gives CATSTRDRASEQYF.

The chain carries TRBV30 and TRBJ2-6, with D tentatively TRBD2 (5 bases). V lost 2 bases and J 0 bases, leaving 11 bases between the germline ends. CDR1 is GTSNPN, CDR2 SVGIG, per germline (reference sequence). This CDR3 is 16 amino acids long. CDR3: CAWSQRTSSGANVLTF. DNA for the CDR3: TGTGCCTGGAGTCAGCGTACTAGCTCTGGGGCCAACGTCCTGACTTTC. Looking up the rest from reference TRBV30 and TRBJ2-6 gives the full variable domain: SQTIHQWPATLVQPVGSPLSLECTVEGTSNPNLYWYRQAAGRGLQLLFYSVGIGQISSEVPQNLSASRPQDRQFILSSKKLLLSDSGFYLCAWSQRTSSGANVLTFGAGSRLTVL.

The V call is TRBV7-3, the J call TRBJ1-1; a weak D match, TRBD1 (6 bases). The CDR3 is 14 residues long. V shed 2 bases and J shed 5 bases, with 12 bases lying between them. Germline CDR1 and CDR2: SGHTA and FQGTGA. The CDR3 coding sequence is TGTGCCAGCAGCTTAGGGGGCTTGGGAACTGAAGCTTTCTTT. It encodes CASSLGGLGTEAFF.

The chain links TRBV7-2 to TRBJ1-1; the D gene is possibly TRBD1 (5 bases). The V and J ends lost 1 base and 6 bases respectively, with 12 bases between them. From germline, CDR1 is SGHTA and CDR2 FQGNSA. The CDR3 consists of 14 residues. The CDR3 bases are TGTGCCAGCAGCTTAGTACAGCGGGGCGCTGAAGCTTTCTTT. This codes for CASSLVQRGAEAFF.

The CDR3 region is CASSPDLTDYGYTF. The CDR3 bases are TGCGCCAGCAGCCCAGATTTGACAGATTATGGCTACACCTTC. The V call is TRBV5-1, the J call TRBJ1-2; D may be TRBD1 (5 bases). The CDR3 is 14 residues long. Trimming removed 4 bases from V and 5 bases from J, with 15 bases in between. Germline lookup yields CDR1 SGHRS and CDR2 YFSETQ.

This clone was seen just once. The gene calls are TRBV6-5 and TRBJ2-1; a possible D gene is TRBD1 (6 bases). CDR1 is MNHEY, CDR2 SVGAGI, per germline. The ends were cut back, 8 bases at V and 6 bases at J, with 17 bases in the middle. CDR3 length equals 14 residues. CDR3 coding DNA: TGTGCCAGCGGGGTCGACAGGTTGGGCAATGAGCAGTTCTTC. Amino acids: CASGVDRLGNEQFF.

In DNA form, the CDR3 reads TGCGCCAGCAGCCAAGATATTGGGACAGGCCCAGATACGCAGTATTTT. It codes for CASSQDIGTGPDTQYF. The genes are TRBV4-3 and TRBJ2-3; 8 nucleotides line up with TRBD1. The trim removed 0 bases at V and 4 bases at J, leaving 6 bases unmatched. CDR1 and CDR2 (germline): LGHNA, YSLEER. This CDR3 has 16 residues.

The chain recombines TRBV7-3 with TRBJ1-1; D might be TRBD1 (6 bases). The CDR3 loop spans 16 amino acids. The V end lost 1 base, the J end lost 1 base, and 13 bases lay between the germline ends. Germline CDR1 reads SGHTA; CDR2 reads FQGTGA. This CDR3 reads CASSLNGGGANTEAFF. Here the CDR3 DNA reads TGTGCCAGCAGCTTAAATGGGGGGGGCGCGAACACTGAAGCTTTCTTT.

The CDR3, as DNA: TGTGCCAGCAGCTTCCCCCCACAGACCTACGAGCAGTACTTC. The encoded protein is CASSFPPQTYEQYF. This chain uses TRBV11-2 with TRBJ2-7; no clear D gene. Germline CDR1 SGHAT, CDR2 FQNNGV. The CDR3 is made up of 14 amino acids. V lost 3 bases to trimming and J lost 2 bases, with 11 bases between them. Filled out from reference TRBV11-2 and TRBJ2-7, the complete variable domain reads EAGVAQSPRYKIIEKRQSVAFWCNPISGHATLYWYQQILGQGPKLLIQFQNNGVVDDSQLPKDRFSAERLKGVDSTLKIQPAKLEDSAVYLCASSFPPQTYEQYFGPGTRLTVT.

The CDR3 DNA is TGTGCCAGCAGTAAGGGGGACAATGAAAAACTGTTTTTT. Translation: CASSKGDNEKLFF. The rearrangement links TRBV2 to TRBJ1-4; possibly TRBD1 for D (6 bases). The CDR3 extends over 13 amino acids. The V gene lost 5 bases and the J gene lost 5 bases, with 9 bases spanning the gap. CDR1 is SNHLY and CDR2 is FYNNEI in the germline V gene.

The chain uses TRBV4-2 and TRBJ2-1, with 9 nucleotides matching TRBD2. The V gene's germline CDR1 is LGHNA and CDR2 YNFKEQ. The CDR3 loop spans 18 amino acids. Trimming took 1 base from V and 4 from J; bases not matched to a gene: 11. The DNA for the CDR3 is TGTGCCAGCAGCCAAGTCGCGGCGGGTACTAGCGGGTACAATGAGCAGTTCTTC. This translates into CASSQVAAGTSGYNEQFF.

V and J are TRBV7-6 and TRBJ2-2, with D possibly TRBD2 on 6 matching bases. The germline CDR1 and CDR2 sequences are SGHVS and FNYEAQ. Trimming pared 5 bases from V and 3 bases from J, leaving 22 bases between. The CDR3 totals 18 residues. The CDR3 spells CASSPQRAGPVDTGELFF. The CDR3 nucleotides read TGTGCCAGCAGCCCGCAGAGAGCGGGCCCAGTTGACACCGGGGAGCTGTTTTTT.

This chain uses TRBV5-1 with TRBJ2-1, with 10 positions matching TRBD1. The CDR3 is 14 residues long. V gave up 4 bases and J gave up 5 bases; unmatched junction bases: 3. CDR1 is SGHRS, CDR2 YFSETQ, per germline. The CDR3 nucleotides are TGCGCCAGCAGCCCGGGACAGGGGAACAATGAGCAGTTCTTC. Protein: CASSPGQGNNEQFF.

V and J are TRBV7-9 and TRBJ2-7; the D gene is possibly TRBD1 (5 bases). Trimming pared 3 bases from V and 3 bases from J, leaving 9 bases between. The CDR3 runs to 13 residues. The V gene's germline CDR1 is SEHNR and CDR2 FQNEAQ (reference sequence). The CDR3 here is CASSLGQLYEQYF. CDR3 in DNA: TGTGCCAGCAGCTTGGGGCAGCTCTACGAGCAGTACTTC.

This clone has only a few counts. In nucleotides, the CDR3 is TGCGCCAGCAGCCCTAGCGGGCCTAGCTCCTACAATGAGCAGTTCTTC. Its protein product is CASSPSGPSSYNEQFF. V is TRBV5-1 and J is TRBJ2-1, with TRBD2 identical over 8 bases. Looked up from germline, CDR1 is SGHRS and CDR2 is YFSETQ. With 4 bases clipped from V and 0 bases from J, the junction kept 6 bases outside the gene matches. This CDR3 contains 16 residues.

The chain employs TRBV2 and TRBJ1-1, with 7 nucleotides matching TRBD1. Germline V CDR1 and CDR2: SNHLY, FYNNEI. This CDR3 comprises 12 residues. Trimming removed 8 bases from V and 9 bases from J; junction bases left unmatched: 9. The CDR3 coding sequence is TGTGCCAGCCGCTCCGGGACAGTTCAAGCTTTCTTT. Encoded protein: CASRSGTVQAFF.

The chain uses TRBV5-1 and TRBJ1-2; 11 positions agree with TRBD1. CDR3 length equals 14 residues. Germline CDR1 SGHRS, CDR2 YFSETQ. Trimming at V came to 4 bases and at J to 5 bases, leaving 4 bases not matched to a gene. The CDR3 loop is CASSPGTGGYGYTF. The CDR3 DNA reads as TGCGCCAGCAGCCCCGGGACAGGGGGTTATGGCTACACCTTC. The variable domain in full, completed from reference TRBV5-1 and TRBJ1-2, reads KAGVTQTPRYLIKTRGQQVTLSCSPISGHRSVSWYQQTPGQGLQFLFEYFSETQRNKGNFPGRFSGRQFSNSRSEMNVSTLELGDSALYLCASSPGTGGYGYTFGSGTRLTVV.

This chain joins TRBV7-9 and TRBJ2-7; 9 bases agree with TRBD2. Germline trimming cut 2 bases from V and 2 bases from J; bases unmatched to any gene: 4. This CDR3 is 15 amino acids long. Per the germline V gene, CDR1 is SEHNR and CDR2 is FQNEAQ (reference sequence). For the CDR3, the DNA is TGTGCCAGCAGCTTAAAGGCGGGAGGGCCCTACGAGCAGTACTTC. The encoded protein is CASSLKAGGPYEQYF.

This clone has just a few counts. The rearrangement joins TRBV29-1 to TRBJ2-7, with TRBD2 identical over 10 bases. Germline CDR1 SQVTM, CDR2 ANQGSEA. The J segment lost 2 bases and the V segment lost 6 bases, leaving 7 bases of the junction unmatched. This CDR3 contains 14 residues. The CDR3 reads CSVVGLATTYEQYF. DNA for the CDR3: TGCAGCGTCGTGGGACTAGCGACCACCTACGAGCAGTACTTC.

V gene TRBV10-3 combines with J gene TRBJ2-4; the match to TRBD1 covers 11 bases. The CDR3 has 16 residues. The V and J ends lost 3 bases and 6 bases, in that order; junction bases with no gene match: 7. Per the germline V gene, CDR1 is ENHRY and CDR2 is SYGVKD. CDR3 sequence: CAISDYEGTGGNIQYF. The CDR3 DNA is TGTGCCATCAGTGACTATGAGGGGACAGGGGGAAACATTCAGTACTTC.